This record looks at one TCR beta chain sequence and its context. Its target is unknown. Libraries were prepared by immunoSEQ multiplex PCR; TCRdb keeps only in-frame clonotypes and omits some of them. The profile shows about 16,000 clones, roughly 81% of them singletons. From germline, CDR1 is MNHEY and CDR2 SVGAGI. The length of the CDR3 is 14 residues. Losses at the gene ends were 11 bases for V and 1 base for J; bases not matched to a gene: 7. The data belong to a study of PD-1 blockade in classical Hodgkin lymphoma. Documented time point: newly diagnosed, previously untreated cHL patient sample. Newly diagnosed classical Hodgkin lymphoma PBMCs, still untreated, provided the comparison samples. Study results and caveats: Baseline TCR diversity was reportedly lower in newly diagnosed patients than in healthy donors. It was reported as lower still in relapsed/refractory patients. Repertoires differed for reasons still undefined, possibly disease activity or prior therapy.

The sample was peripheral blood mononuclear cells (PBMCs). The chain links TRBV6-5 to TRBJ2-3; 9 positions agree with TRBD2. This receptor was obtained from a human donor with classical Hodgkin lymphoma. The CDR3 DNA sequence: TGTGCCGCCCGGAGCGGGAGGCGCACAGATACGCAGTATTTT. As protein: CAARSGRRTDTQYF.